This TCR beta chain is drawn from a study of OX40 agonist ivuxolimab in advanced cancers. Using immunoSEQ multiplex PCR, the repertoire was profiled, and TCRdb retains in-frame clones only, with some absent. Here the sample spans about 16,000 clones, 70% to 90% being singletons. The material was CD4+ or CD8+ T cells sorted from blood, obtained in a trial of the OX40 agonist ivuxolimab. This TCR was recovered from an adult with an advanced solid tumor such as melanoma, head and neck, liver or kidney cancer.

This CDR3 is CASSIGGDRVAPGANVLTF. As DNA, the CDR3 is TGTGCCAGTAGTATAGGGGGGGACAGGGTTGCTCCTGGGGCCAACGTCCTGACTTTC. This chain uses TRBV19 with TRBJ2-6, with TRBD1 identical over 9 bases. This CDR3 has 19 residues. With 1 base clipped from V and 2 bases from J, the junction kept 9 bases outside the gene matches. CDR1 LNHDA and CDR2 SQIVND come from the germline V gene (reference sequence).